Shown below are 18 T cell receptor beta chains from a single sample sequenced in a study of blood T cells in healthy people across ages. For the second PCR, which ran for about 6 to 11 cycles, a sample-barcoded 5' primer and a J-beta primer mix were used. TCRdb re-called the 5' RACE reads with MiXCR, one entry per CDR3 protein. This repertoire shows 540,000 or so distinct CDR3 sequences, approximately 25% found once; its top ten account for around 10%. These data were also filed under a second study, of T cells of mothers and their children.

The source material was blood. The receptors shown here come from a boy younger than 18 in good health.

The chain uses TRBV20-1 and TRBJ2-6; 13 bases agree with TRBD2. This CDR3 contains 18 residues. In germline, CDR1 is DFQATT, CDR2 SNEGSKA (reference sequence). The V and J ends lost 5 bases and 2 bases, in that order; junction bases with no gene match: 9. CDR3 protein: CSALKTSGRDAGANVLTF. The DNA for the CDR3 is TGCAGTGCTCTTAAAACTAGCGGGAGGGATGCTGGGGCCAACGTCCTGACTTTC.

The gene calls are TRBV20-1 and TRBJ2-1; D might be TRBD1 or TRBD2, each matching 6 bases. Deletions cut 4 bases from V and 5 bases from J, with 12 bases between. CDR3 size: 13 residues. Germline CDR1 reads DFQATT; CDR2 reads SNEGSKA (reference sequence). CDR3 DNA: TGCAGTGCTACCCCGGGGGCCAACAATGAGCAGTTCTTC. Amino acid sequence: CSATPGANNEQFF.

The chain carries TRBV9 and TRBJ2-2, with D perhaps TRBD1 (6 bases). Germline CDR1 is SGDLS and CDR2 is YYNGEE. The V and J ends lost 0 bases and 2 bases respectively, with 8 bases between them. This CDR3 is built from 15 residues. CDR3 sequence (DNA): TGTGCCAGCAGCGTAGACAGGGCAAACACCGGGGAGCTGTTTTTT. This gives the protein CASSVDRANTGELFF.

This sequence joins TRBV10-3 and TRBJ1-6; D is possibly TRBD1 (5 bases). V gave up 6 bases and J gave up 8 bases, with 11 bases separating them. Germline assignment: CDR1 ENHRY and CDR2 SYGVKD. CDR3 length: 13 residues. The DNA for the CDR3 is TGTGCCATCAGAACCCTACAGGATTCACCCCTCCACTTT. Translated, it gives CAIRTLQDSPLHF.

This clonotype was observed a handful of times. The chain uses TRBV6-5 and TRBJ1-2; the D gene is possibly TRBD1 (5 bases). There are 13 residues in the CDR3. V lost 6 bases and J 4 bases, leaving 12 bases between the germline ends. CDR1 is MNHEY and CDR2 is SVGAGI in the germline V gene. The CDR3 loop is CASRRDSLYGYTF. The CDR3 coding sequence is TGTGCCAGCAGGAGAGACAGCCTCTATGGCTACACCTTC.

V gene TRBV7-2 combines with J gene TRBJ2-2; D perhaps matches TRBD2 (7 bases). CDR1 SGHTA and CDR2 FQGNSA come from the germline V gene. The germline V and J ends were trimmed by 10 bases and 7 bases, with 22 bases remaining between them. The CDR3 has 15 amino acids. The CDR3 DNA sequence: TGTGCCACTTGTCCGGGGGGCGACTATAACGGGGAGCTGTTTTTT. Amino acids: CATCPGGDYNGELFF.

The DNA for the CDR3 is TGCGCCAGCAGGGGACTAGCGGGGGTTACCTCCTACAATGAGCAGTTCTTC. Its protein is CASRGLAGVTSYNEQFF. The rearrangement joins TRBV5-1 to TRBJ2-1, with 14 bases identical to TRBD2. The CDR3 is made up of 17 amino acids. Germline-derived CDR1 and CDR2 are SGHRS and YFSETQ. Trimming at V came to 5 bases and at J to 0 bases, leaving 4 bases not matched to a gene.

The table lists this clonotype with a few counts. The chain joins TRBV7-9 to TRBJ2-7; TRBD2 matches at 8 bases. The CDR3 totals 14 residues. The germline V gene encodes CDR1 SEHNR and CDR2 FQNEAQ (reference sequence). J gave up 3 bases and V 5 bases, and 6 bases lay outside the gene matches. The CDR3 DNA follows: TGTGCCAGCAGCCTCATAGCGGGATACTACGAGCAGTACTTC. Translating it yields CASSLIAGYYEQYF.

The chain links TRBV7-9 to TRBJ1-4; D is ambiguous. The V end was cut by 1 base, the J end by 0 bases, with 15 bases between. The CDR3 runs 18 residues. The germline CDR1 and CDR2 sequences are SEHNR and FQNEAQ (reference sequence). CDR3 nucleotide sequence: TGTGCCAGCAGCTTAGTCCCTGGTGCGGTTCCAACTAATGAAAAACTGTTTTTT. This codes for CASSLVPGAVPTNEKLFF. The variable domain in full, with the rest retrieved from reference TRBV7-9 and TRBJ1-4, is DTGVSQNPRHKITKRGQNVTFRCDPISEHNRLYWYRQTLGQGPEFLTYFQNEAQLEKSRLLSDRFSAERPKGSFSTLEIQRTEQGDSAMYLCASSLVPGAVPTNEKLFFGSGTQLSVL.

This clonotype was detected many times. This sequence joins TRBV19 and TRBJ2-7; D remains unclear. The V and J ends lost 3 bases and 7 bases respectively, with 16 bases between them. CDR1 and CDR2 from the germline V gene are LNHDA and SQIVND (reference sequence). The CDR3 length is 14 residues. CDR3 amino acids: CASSISPRVGEQYF. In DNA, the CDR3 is TGTGCCAGTAGTATCAGTCCGCGTGTTGGGGAGCAGTACTTC. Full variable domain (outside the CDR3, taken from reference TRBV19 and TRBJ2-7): DGGITQSPKYLFRKEGQNVTLSCEQNLNHDAMYWYRQDPGQGLRLIYYSQIVNDFQKGDIAEGYSVSREKKESFPLTVTSAQKNPTAFYLCASSISPRVGEQYFGPGTRLTVT.

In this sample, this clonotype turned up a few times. CDR3 DNA sequence: TGTGCCAGCAGCTTAGCCGACCGAGGGGCTGAAGCTTTCTTT. This codes for CASSLADRGAEAFF. The chain carries TRBV7-9 and TRBJ1-1; D is possibly TRBD1 (5 bases). The CDR3 is 14 amino acids. V was cut by 0 bases and J by 6 bases, with 11 bases left in between. Germline values: CDR1 SEHNR, CDR2 FQNEAQ (reference sequence).

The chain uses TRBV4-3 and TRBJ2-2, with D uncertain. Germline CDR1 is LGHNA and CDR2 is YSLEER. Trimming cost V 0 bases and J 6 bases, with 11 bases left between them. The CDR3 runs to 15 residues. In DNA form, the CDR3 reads TGCGCCAGCAGCCAAGAAAATCGGGCCCCCGGGGAGCTGTTTTTT. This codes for CASSQENRAPGELFF.

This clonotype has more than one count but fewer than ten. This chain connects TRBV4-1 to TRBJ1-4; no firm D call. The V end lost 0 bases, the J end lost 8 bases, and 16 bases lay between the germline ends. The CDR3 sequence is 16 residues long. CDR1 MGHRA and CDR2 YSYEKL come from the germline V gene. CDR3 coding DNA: TGCGCCAGCAGCCAAGACCACCCTGGCTTACGGGAAAAACTGTTTTTT. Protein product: CASSQDHPGLREKLFF.

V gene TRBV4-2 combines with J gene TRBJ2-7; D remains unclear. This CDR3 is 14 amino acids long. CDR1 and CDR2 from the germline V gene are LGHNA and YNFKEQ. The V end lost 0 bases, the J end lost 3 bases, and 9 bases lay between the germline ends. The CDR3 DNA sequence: TGTGCCAGCAGCCAAGATCCAGGTATCTACGAGCAGTACTTC. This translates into CASSQDPGIYEQYF.

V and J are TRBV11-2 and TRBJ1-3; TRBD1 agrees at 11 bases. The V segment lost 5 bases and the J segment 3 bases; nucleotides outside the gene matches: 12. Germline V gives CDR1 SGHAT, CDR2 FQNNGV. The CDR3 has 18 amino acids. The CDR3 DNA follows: TGTGCCAGCAGCGTCACCGCCGGGACAGGGGGGTTTGGAAACACCATATATTTT. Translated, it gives CASSVTAGTGGFGNTIYF.

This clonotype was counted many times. This CDR3 is CASTQYGPGETQYF. The CDR3, as DNA: TGTGCCAGCACCCAATATGGCCCTGGAGAGACCCAGTACTTC. This chain uses TRBV7-2 with TRBJ2-5, with unresolved D. Germline lookup yields CDR1 SGHTA and CDR2 FQGNSA. V was clipped by 7 bases and J by 4 bases, with 16 bases between them. CDR3 size: 14 residues.

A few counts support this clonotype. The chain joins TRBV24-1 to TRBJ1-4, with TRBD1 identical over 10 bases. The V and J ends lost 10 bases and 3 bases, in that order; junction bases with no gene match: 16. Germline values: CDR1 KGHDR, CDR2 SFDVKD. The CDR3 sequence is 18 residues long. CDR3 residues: CATEPDSGQGFPNEKLFF. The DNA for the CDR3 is TGTGCCACGGAACCGGATTCGGGACAGGGGTTTCCTAATGAAAAACTGTTTTTT.

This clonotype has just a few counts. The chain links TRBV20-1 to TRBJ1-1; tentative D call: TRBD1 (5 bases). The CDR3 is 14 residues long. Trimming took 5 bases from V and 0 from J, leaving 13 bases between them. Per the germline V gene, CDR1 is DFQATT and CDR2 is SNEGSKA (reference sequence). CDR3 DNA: TGCAGTGCTGGCAGTGGGGGGTTGAACACTGAAGCTTTCTTT. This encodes CSAGSGGLNTEAFF.